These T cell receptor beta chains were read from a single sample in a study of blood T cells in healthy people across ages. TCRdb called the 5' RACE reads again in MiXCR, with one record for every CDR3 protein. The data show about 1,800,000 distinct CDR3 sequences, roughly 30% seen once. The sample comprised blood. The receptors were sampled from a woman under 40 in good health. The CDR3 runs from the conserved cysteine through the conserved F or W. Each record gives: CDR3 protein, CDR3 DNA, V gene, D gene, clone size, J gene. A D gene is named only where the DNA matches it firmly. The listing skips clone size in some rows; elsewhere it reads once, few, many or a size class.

cdr3_aa: CATSRDHDRDNEQYF
cdr3_nt: TGTGCCACCAGCAGAGATCACGACAGGGACAACGAGCAGTACTTC
v_call: TRBV15
d_call: TRBD1
clone_size: many
j_call: TRBJ2-7

cdr3_aa: CSAPLASGRMTDTQYF
cdr3_nt: TGCAGTGCTCCCCTCGCTAGCGGGAGGATGACAGATACGCAGTATTTT
v_call: TRBV20-1
d_call: TRBD2
clone_size: NA
j_call: TRBJ2-3

cdr3_aa: CASGAFAGLTINEQFF
cdr3_nt: TGTGCCAGCGGAGCCTTCGCGGGACTAACTATTAATGAGCAGTTCTTC
v_call: TRBV3-1
d_call: TRBD2
clone_size: NA
j_call: TRBJ2-1

cdr3_aa: CASSLGQFGGELFF
cdr3_nt: TGTGCCAGCAGCCTGGGACAGTTCGGCGGGGAGCTGTTTTTT
v_call: TRBV12-3/TRBV12-4
d_call: TRBD1
clone_size: few
j_call: TRBJ2-2

cdr3_aa: CASSAFRDGRYGYTF
cdr3_nt: TGTGCCAGCAGTGCTTTCCGGGACGGCCGCTATGGCTACACCTTC
v_call: TRBV6-1
d_call: NA
clone_size: few
j_call: TRBJ1-2

cdr3_aa: CATSDLQGGGRTSTDTQYF
cdr3_nt: TGTGCCACCAGTGATTTGCAGGGCGGAGGGAGGACTAGCACAGATACGCAGTATTTT
v_call: TRBV24-1
d_call: NA
clone_size: few
j_call: TRBJ2-3

cdr3_aa: CASTRTSGDETQYF
cdr3_nt: TGCGCCAGCACCAGGACTAGCGGGGATGAGACCCAGTACTTC
v_call: TRBV5-1
d_call: TRBD2
clone_size: few
j_call: TRBJ2-5

cdr3_aa: CASSQDGGRNSPLHF
cdr3_nt: TGTGCCAGCAGCCAAGATGGGGGACGAAATTCACCCCTCCACTTT
v_call: TRBV4-2
d_call: NA
clone_size: few
j_call: TRBJ1-6

cdr3_aa: CASSSGASEQFF
cdr3_nt: TGTGCCAGCAGTTCCGGGGCCTCCGAGCAGTTCTTC
v_call: TRBV7-3
d_call: NA
clone_size: NA
j_call: TRBJ2-1

cdr3_aa: CASSPSGLAGNYEQYF
cdr3_nt: TGTGCCAGCTCACCATCGGGACTAGCGGGGAACTACGAGCAGTACTTC
v_call: TRBV18
d_call: TRBD2
clone_size: few
j_call: TRBJ2-7

cdr3_aa: CASSLGGDLAKNIQYF
cdr3_nt: TGCGCCAGCAGCTTGGGTGGGGACTTGGCCAAAAACATTCAGTACTTC
v_call: TRBV5-1
d_call: NA
clone_size: many
j_call: TRBJ2-4

cdr3_aa: CVSSLRFRETQYF
cdr3_nt: TGTGTCAGCAGCTTAAGGTTCCGAGAGACCCAGTACTTC
v_call: TRBV7-3
d_call: NA
clone_size: NA
j_call: TRBJ2-5

cdr3_aa: CSALPGRDSPLHF
cdr3_nt: TGCAGTGCTCTTCCGGGCAGGGATTCACCCCTCCACTTT
v_call: TRBV20-1
d_call: NA
clone_size: many
j_call: TRBJ1-6

cdr3_aa: CASSPRTGSDSPLHF
cdr3_nt: TGCGCCAGCAGCCCACGGACAGGGTCAGATTCACCCCTCCACTTT
v_call: TRBV5-1
d_call: TRBD1
clone_size: few
j_call: TRBJ1-6

cdr3_aa: CASSYATSGSFEQFF
cdr3_nt: TGTGCCAGCAGTTACGCGACTAGCGGGAGTTTTGAGCAGTTCTTC
v_call: TRBV6-5
d_call: TRBD2
clone_size: many
j_call: TRBJ2-1

cdr3_aa: CASSSSGTGGVTQYF
cdr3_nt: TGCGCCAGCAGCTCTTCCGGGACAGGGGGTGTTACGCAGTATTTT
v_call: TRBV5-1
d_call: TRBD1
clone_size: NA
j_call: TRBJ2-3

cdr3_aa: CASSHTMRSSTDTQYF
cdr3_nt: TGTGCCAGCAGCCATACGATGCGGTCTAGCACAGATACGCAGTATTTT
v_call: TRBV11-2
d_call: NA
clone_size: few
j_call: TRBJ2-3

cdr3_aa: CASSLGPGSSSYEQYF
cdr3_nt: TGTGCCAGCAGTTTAGGGCCGGGGTCAAGCTCCTACGAGCAGTACTTC
v_call: TRBV12-3/TRBV12-4
d_call: NA
clone_size: many
j_call: TRBJ2-7

cdr3_aa: CASSFGGGTEAFF
cdr3_nt: TGTGCCAGCAGTTTTGGAGGGGGCACTGAAGCTTTCTTT
v_call: TRBV27
d_call: NA
clone_size: many
j_call: TRBJ1-1

cdr3_aa: CASMKTSGESSGANVLTF
cdr3_nt: TGTGCCAGCATGAAGACTAGCGGGGAAAGCTCTGGGGCCAACGTCCTGACTTTC
v_call: TRBV6-1
d_call: TRBD2
clone_size: NA
j_call: TRBJ2-6

cdr3_aa: CASSVLMVYEQYF
cdr3_nt: TGTGCCAGCAGCGTGCTGATGGTCTACGAGCAGTACTTC
v_call: TRBV7-9
d_call: NA
clone_size: NA
j_call: TRBJ2-7

cdr3_aa: CSAPDRVGGVSEQYF
cdr3_nt: TGCAGTGCCCCTGACAGGGTTGGCGGCGTGTCCGAGCAGTACTTC
v_call: TRBV20-1
d_call: TRBD1
clone_size: many
j_call: TRBJ2-7

cdr3_aa: CASGLTRNEQFF
cdr3_nt: TGTGCTAGTGGTTTGACACGGAATGAGCAGTTCTTC
v_call: TRBV12-5
d_call: NA
clone_size: many
j_call: TRBJ2-1

cdr3_aa: CASSPRTGTTDTQYF
cdr3_nt: TGTGCCAGCAGCCCTCGGACAGGGACCACAGATACGCAGTATTTT
v_call: TRBV7-9
d_call: TRBD1
clone_size: many
j_call: TRBJ2-3

cdr3_aa: CASSTHPGQGARGWPGELFF
cdr3_nt: TGTGCCAGCAGCACACACCCGGGACAGGGGGCGCGAGGTTGGCCCGGGGAGCTGTTTTTT
v_call: TRBV6-1
d_call: TRBD1
clone_size: NA
j_call: TRBJ2-2

cdr3_aa: CASSSGGKRGAKNIQYF
cdr3_nt: TGTGCCAGCAGTTCCGGCGGAAAACGAGGCGCCAAAAACATTCAGTACTTC
v_call: TRBV6-5
d_call: NA
clone_size: NA
j_call: TRBJ2-4

cdr3_aa: CASSERQANPMNTEAFF
cdr3_nt: TGTGCCAGCAGTGAACGGCAGGCCAACCCTATGAACACTGAAGCTTTCTTT
v_call: TRBV2
d_call: NA
clone_size: NA
j_call: TRBJ1-1